The clone carrying this T cell receptor (beta chain) was detected a few times. The data are from a study of identical twins. From germline, CDR1 is ENHRY and CDR2 SYGVKD. The CDR3 runs to 14 residues. V was shortened by 6 bases and J by 0 bases, with 12 bases between the two germline ends. One entry per CDR3 protein, called by TCRdb with MiXCR from the 5' RACE reads. The sample holds approximately 590,000 distinct CDR3 sequences, roughly 9.5% seen once. These records were also assigned to another study, of yellow fever vaccine responses in identical twins.

The chain uses TRBV10-3 and TRBJ2-7; no reliable D call. Source material: PBMCs. The sequence was obtained from a woman aged 18-29 years in good health. CDR3 DNA sequence: TGTGCCATCAGGTGGACCGAGAGCTCCTACGAGCAGTACTTC. Residues: CAIRWTESSYEQYF.